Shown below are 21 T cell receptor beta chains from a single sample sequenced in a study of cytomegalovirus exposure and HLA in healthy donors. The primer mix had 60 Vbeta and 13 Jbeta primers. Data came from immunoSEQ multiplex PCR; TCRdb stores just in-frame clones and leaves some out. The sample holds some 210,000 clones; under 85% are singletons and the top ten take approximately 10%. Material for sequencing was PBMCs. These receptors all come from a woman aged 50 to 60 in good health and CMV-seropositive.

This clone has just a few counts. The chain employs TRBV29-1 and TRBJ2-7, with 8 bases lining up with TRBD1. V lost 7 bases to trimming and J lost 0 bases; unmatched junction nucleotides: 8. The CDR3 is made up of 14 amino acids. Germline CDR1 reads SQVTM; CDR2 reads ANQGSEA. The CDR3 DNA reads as TGCAGCGCTAAGACAGGGGCCAGCTCCTACGAGCAGTACTTC. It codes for CSAKTGASSYEQYF.

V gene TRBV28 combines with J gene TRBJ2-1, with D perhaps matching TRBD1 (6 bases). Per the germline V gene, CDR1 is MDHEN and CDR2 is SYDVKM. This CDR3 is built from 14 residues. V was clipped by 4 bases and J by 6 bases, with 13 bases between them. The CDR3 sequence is CASSSWTEGNEQFF. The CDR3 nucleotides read TGTGCCAGCAGTTCCTGGACAGAGGGCAATGAGCAGTTCTTC.

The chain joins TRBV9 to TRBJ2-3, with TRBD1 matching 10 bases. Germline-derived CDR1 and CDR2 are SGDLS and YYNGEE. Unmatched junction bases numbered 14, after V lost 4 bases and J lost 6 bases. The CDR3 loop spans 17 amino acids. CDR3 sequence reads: CASSPNMGDRGPDTQYF. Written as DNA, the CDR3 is TGTGCCAGCAGCCCTAACATGGGGGACAGGGGCCCCGATACGCAGTATTTT.

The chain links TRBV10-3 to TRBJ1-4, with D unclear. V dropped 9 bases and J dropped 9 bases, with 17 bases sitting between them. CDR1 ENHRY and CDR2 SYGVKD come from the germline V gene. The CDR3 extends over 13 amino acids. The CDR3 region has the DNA TGTGCCATTTTTATGGACGGACTGAAAAAACTGTTTTTT. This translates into CAIFMDGLKKLFF.

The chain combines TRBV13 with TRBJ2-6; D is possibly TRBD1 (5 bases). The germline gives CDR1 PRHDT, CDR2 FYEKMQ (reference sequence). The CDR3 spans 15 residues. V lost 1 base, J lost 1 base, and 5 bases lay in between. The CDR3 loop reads CASSLEGSGANVLTF. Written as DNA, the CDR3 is TGTGCCAGCAGCTTAGAGGGGTCTGGGGCCAACGTCCTGACTTTC.

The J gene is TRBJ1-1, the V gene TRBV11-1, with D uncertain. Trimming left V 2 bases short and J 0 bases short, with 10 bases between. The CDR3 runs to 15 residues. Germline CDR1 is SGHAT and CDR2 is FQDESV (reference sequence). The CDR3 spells CASSLPGEVNTEAFF. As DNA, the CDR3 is TGTGCCAGCAGCTTACCTGGAGAGGTGAACACTGAAGCTTTCTTT. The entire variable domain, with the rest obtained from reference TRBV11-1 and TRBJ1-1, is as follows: EAEVAQSPRYKITEKSQAVAFWCDPISGHATLYWYRQILGQGPELLVQFQDESVVDDSQLPKDRFSAERLKGVDSTLKIQPAELGDSAMYLCASSLPGEVNTEAFFGQGTRLTVV.

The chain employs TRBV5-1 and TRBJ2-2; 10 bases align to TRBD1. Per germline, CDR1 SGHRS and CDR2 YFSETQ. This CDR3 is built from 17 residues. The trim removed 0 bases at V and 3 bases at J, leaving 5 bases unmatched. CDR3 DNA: TGCGCCAGCAGCTTGGGGACGGGACAGGGGTACACCGGGGAGCTGTTTTTT. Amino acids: CASSLGTGQGYTGELFF.

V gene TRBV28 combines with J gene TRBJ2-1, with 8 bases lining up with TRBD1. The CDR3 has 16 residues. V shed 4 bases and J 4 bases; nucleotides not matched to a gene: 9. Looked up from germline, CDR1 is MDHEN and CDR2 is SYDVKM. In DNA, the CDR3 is TGTGCCAGCAGTTCACCCGGGGACAGGACTTACAATGAGCAGTTCTTC. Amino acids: CASSSPGDRTYNEQFF.

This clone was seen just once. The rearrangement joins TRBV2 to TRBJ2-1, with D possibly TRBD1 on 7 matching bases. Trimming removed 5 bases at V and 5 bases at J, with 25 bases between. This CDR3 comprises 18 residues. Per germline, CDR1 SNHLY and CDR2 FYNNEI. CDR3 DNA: TGTGCCAGCAGTCCCCCCCTGAGTAGGAGGGGGCCCAACAATGAGCAGTTCTTC. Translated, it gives CASSPPLSRRGPNNEQFF.

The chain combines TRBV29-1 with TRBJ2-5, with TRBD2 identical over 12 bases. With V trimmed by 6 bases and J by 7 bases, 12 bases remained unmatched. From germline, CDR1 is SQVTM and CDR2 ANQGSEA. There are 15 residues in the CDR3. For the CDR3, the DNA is TGCAGCGTCGAGGGCCTAGCGGGGGGGGCAGGGACCCAGTACTTC. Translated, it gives CSVEGLAGGAGTQYF.

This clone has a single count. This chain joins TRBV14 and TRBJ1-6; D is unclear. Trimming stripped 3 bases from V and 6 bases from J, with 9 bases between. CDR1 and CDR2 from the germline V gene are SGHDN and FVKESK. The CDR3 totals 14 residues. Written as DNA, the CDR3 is TGTGCCAGCAGCCAGGCGGGAATTAATTCACCCCTCCACTTT. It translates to CASSQAGINSPLHF.

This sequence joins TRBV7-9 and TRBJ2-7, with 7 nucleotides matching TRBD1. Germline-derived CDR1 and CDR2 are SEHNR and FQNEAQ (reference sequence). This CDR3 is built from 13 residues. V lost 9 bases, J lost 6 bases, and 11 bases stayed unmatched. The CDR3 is CASTGTEASEQYF. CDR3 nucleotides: TGTGCCAGTACCGGGACAGAGGCTTCCGAGCAGTACTTC.

The CDR3, as DNA: TGTGCCACCCAAGACAGGGGGCGACGAGAAAAACTGTTTTTT. It translates to CATQDRGRREKLFF. The chain joins TRBV19 to TRBJ1-4; TRBD1 matches at 10 bases. Germline V CDR1 and CDR2: LNHDA, SQIVND (reference sequence). The length of the CDR3 is 14 residues. Trimming took 10 bases from V and 8 from J; bases not matched to a gene: 10.

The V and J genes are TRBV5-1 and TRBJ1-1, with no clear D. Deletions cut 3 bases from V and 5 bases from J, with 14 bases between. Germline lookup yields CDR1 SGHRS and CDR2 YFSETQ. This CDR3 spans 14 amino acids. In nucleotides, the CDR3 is TGCGCCAGCAGCTCGGAGAGCGGTACAACTGAAGCTTTCTTT. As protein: CASSSESGTTEAFF.

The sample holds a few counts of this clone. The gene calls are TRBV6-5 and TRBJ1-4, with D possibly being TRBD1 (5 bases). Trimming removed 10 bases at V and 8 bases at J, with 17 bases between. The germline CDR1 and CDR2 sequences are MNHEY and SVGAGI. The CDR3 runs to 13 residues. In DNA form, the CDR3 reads TGTGCCACACGACACGGGGGTGGGGAAAAACTGTTTTTT. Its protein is CATRHGGGEKLFF.

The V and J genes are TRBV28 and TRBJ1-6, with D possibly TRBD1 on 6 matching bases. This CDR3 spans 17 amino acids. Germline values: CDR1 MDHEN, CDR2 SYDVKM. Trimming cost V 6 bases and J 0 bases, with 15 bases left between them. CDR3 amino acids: CASSNQLGGSYNSPLHF. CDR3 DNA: TGTGCCAGCAGCAACCAACTAGGGGGCTCCTATAATTCACCCCTCCACTTT.

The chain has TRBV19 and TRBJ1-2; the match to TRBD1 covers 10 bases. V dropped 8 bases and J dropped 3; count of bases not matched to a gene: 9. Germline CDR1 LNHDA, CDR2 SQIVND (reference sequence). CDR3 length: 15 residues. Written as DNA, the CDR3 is TGTGCCAGTGGGGACAGGGGAGGGCACTACTATGGCTACACCTTC. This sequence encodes CASGDRGGHYYGYTF.

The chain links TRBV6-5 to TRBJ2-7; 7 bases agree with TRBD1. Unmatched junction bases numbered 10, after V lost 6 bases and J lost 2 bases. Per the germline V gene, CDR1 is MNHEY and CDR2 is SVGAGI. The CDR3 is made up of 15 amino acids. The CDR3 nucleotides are TGTGCCAGCAGCCCACCGGGGACAGTAACCTACGAGCAGTACTTC. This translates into CASSPPGTVTYEQYF.

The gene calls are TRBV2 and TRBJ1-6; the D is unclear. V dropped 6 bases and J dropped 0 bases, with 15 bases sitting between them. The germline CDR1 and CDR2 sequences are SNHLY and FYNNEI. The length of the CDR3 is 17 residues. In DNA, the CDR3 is TGTGCCAGCAGCGCAAGGTGGGCCCGCTCCTATAATTCACCCCTCCACTTT. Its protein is CASSARWARSYNSPLHF.

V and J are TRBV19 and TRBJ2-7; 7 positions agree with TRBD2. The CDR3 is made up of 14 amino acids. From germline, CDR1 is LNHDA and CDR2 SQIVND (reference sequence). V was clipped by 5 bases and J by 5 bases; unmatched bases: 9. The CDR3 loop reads CASSPLVAGDEQYF. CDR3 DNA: TGTGCCAGTAGTCCACTTGTAGCGGGCGACGAGCAGTACTTC.

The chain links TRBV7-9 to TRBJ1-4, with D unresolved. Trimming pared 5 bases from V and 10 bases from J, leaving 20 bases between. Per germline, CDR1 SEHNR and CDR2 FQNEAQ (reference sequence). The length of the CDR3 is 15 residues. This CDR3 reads CASSHADIMIGKLFF. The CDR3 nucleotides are TGTGCCAGCAGCCACGCAGACATAATGATCGGAAAACTGTTTTTT.